A single TCR beta chain is shown here with its context. Its antigen has not been determined. No much larger clone exists at a distance of one base, and base qualities are not known. Whole blood was collected in K2EDTA tubes by collaborating institutions according to the institutions' own protocols. For TCRbeta analysis, collaborators shipped samples in one of three forms: frozen whole blood, isolated PBMCs, or DNA extracted from either of those sample types. These data come from a study of blood T cell repertoires in COVID-19 (TCRdb year 2020). For the study in its entirety: Samples from collaborators originated in the United States, Italy and Spain and spanned both the acute and convalescent phases of COVID-19. A freely available public database, intended as a resource for researchers studying the immune response to SARS-CoV-2, is where the repertoires were released. Deeply sampled blood TCRbeta repertoires from subjects exposed to, actively infected with, or recovered from COVID-19 were included in the dataset. Where available, HLA class I and class II types were obtained from metadata supplied by the sample provider rather than from assay-based typing. The samples were drawn from two sources: the first 160 participants of the ongoing ImmuneRACE study, and 1,200 or so subjects contributed by 6 global collaborators. The material from the prospective study consisted of cDNA or gDNA derived from T cells, B-cell-depleted T cells, or PBMCs. The sample metadata nearly always contained a de-identified subject ID, COVID-19 status, age in years and sex.

Paper-wide results and their limitations: Clinical and demographic metadata were provided uncurated, with the amount varying by source and participant.

The immunoSEQ Assay, a bias-controlled multiplex PCR, was used to amplify TCRbeta CDR3 regions from genomic DNA. On the authors' methods: The number of nucleated cells in each sample was estimated by amplification of reference gene primers within the assay. Sequence reads were collapsed and filtered to measure the absolute abundance of every unique TCRbeta CDR3 rearrangement. For each sample, productive Simpson clonality was calculated by taking the square root of Simpson's diversity index across productive rearrangements. TCRdb carries this immuneACCESS record with in-frame sequences only. Its versions omit some clonotypes, under half of them owing to an unresolved V gene in the studies checked, with the rest unexplained. V, J and clone size are taken as reported in that table, and D and trimming were inferred from the DNA itself. The sample yields about 60,000 clones; over 75% were counted once. Clones ranked in the top ten supply approximately 3.9% of the sample.

Based on the germline V gene, the CDR1 and CDR2 sequences are SGHNT and YENEEA. Counted from cysteine to phenylalanine, this CDR3 has 14 amino acids. This entry keeps only the CDR3 DNA: 42 bases, framed from base 1. Trimming removed 1 base from V and 4 bases from J; the gene matches leave 2 bases unexplained. The receptor was derived from a man aged 70-80 years with acute or convalescent COVID-19. The chain uses TRBV11-3 and TRBJ2-7, with 9 bases aligning to TRBD1. Sequencing used peripheral blood. The CDR3 region: CASSLGTGEYEQYF. The DNA reads TGTGCCAGCAGCTTAGGGACAGGGGAATACGAGCAGTACTTC.